This T cell receptor beta chain was sequenced during a study of blood T cell repertoires in COVID-19. From germline, CDR1 is SGHNT and CDR2 YYREEE (reference sequence). Trimming took off 7 bases at V and 0 bases at J, with 16 bases between the two ends. The CDR3 runs to 15 residues. For recovered donors of Cohort 3, there were two negative PCRs, clearance, or symptom resolution. Some clones are missing from TCRdb's copy, which holds only in-frame ones; the method was immunoSEQ multiplex PCR. The sample lists about 260,000 clones, roughly 86% seen once, with over 2% in the top ten. The sequenced sample consisted of PBMCs or T cells enriched from blood (not recorded which). The TCR comes from a woman between 45 and 60 years old who had recovered from COVID-19. The rearrangement joins TRBV5-4 to TRBJ1-1; possible D gene TRBD1, 5 bases. The DNA of the CDR3 is TGTGCCAGCGGGGCAGGAACAGGCCTGAACACTGAAGCTTTCTTT. Translation: CASGAGTGLNTEAFF.